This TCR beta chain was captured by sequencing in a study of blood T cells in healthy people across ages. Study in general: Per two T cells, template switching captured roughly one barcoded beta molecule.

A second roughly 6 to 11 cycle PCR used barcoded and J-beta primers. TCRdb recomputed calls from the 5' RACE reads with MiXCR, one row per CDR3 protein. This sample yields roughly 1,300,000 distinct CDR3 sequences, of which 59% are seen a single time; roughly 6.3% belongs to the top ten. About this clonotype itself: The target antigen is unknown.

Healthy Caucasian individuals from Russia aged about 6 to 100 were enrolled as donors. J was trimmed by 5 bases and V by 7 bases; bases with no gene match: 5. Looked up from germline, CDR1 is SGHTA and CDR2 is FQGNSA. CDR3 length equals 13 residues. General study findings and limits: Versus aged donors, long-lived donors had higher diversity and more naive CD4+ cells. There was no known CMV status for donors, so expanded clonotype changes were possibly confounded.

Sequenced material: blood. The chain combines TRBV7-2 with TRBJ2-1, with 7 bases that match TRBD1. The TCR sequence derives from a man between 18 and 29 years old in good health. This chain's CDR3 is CASKSTGDNEQFF. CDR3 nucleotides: TGTGCCAGCAAGAGTACAGGGGACAATGAGCAGTTCTTC.